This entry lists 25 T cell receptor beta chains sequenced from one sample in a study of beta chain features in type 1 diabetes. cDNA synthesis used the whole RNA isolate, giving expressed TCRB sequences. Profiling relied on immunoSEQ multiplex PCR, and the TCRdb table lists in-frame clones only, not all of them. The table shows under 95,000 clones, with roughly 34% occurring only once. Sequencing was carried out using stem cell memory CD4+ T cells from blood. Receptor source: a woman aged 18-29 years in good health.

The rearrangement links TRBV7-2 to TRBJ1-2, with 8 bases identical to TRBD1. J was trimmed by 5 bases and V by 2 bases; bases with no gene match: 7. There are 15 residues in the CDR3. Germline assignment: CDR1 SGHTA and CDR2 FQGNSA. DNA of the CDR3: TGTGCCAGCAGCTTATGGACACAGGGGGTTTATGGCTACACCTTC. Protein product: CASSLWTQGVYGYTF.

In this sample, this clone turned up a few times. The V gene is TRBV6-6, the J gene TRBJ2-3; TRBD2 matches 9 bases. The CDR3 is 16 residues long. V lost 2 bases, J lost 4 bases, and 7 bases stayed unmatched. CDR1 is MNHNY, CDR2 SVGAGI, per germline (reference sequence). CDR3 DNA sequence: TGTGCCAGCAGTTACAGAGCGGGGGGTAGTTCAGATACGCAGTATTTT. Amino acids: CASSYRAGGSSDTQYF.

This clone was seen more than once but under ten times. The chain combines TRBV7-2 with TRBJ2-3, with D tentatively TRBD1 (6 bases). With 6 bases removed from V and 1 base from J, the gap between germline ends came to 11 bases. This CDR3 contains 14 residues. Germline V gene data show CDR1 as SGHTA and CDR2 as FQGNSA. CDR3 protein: CASRLTGGTDTQYF. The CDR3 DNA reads TGTGCCAGCAGACTGACAGGTGGCACAGATACGCAGTATTTT.

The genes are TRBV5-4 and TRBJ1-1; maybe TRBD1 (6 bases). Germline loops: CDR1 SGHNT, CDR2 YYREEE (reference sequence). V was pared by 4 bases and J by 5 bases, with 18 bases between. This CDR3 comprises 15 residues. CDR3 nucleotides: TGTGCCAGCAGCAGAGCGGGACACGGCGGGACTGAAGCTTTCTTT. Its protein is CASSRAGHGGTEAFF.

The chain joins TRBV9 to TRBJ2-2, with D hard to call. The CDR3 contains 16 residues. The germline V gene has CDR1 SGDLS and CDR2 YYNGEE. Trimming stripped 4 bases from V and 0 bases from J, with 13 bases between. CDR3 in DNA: TGTGCCAGCAGCCCCAGCGCTGGTTCGAACACCGGGGAGCTGTTTTTT. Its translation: CASSPSAGSNTGELFF.

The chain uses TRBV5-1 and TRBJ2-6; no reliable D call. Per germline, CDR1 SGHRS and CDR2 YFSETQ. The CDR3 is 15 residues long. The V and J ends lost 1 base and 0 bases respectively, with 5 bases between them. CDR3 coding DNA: TGCGCCAGCAGCTTGAGGAGCTCTGGGGCCAACGTCCTGACTTTC. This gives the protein CASSLRSSGANVLTF.

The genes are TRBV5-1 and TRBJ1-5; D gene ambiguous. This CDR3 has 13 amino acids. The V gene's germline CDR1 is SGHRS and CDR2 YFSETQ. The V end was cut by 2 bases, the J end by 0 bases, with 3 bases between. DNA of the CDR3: TGCGCCAGCAGCTTTAATAGCAATCAGCCCCAGCATTTT. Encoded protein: CASSFNSNQPQHF.

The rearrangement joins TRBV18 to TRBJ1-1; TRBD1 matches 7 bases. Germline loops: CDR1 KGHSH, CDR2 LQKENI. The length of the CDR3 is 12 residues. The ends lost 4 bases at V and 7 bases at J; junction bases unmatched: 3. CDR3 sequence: CASSRGQHEAFF. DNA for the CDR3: TGTGCCAGCTCACGGGGACAGCATGAAGCTTTCTTT.

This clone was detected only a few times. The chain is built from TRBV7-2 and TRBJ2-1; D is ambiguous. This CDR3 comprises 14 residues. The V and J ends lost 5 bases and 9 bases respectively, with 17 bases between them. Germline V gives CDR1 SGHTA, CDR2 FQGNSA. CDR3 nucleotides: TGTGCCAGCAGCCCCCGCCCGAGGATTGGTGAGCAGTTCTTC. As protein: CASSPRPRIGEQFF.

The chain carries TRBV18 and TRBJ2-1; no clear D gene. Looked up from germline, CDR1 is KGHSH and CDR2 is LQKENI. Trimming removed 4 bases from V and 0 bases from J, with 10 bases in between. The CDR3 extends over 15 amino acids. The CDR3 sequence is CASSLGSSSYNEQFF. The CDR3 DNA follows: TGTGCCAGCTCACTTGGTTCCAGCTCCTACAATGAGCAGTTCTTC.

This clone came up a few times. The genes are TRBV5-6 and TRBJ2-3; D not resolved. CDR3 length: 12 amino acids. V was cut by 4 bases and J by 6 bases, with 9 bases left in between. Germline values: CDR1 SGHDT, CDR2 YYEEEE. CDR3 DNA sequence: TGTGCCAGCAGCCCAACCGGGGATACGCAGTATTTT. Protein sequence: CASSPTGDTQYF.

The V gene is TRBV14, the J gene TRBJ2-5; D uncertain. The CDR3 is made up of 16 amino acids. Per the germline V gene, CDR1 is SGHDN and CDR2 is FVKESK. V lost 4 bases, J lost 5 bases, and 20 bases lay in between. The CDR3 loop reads CASSPLARNLGETQYF. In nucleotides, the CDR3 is TGTGCCAGCAGCCCACTCGCGCGGAACCTCGGGGAGACCCAGTACTTC.

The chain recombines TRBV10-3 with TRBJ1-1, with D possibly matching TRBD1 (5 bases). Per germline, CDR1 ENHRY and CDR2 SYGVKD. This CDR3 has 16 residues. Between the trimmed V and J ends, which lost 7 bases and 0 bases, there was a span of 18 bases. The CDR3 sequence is CAIKRTGGVMNTEAFF. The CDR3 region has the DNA TGTGCCATCAAAAGAACGGGAGGGGTCATGAACACTGAAGCTTTCTTT.

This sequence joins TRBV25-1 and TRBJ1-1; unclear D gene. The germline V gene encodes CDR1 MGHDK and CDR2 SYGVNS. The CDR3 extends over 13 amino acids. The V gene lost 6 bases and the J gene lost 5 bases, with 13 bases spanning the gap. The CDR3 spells CASSLTEDTEAFF. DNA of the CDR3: TGTGCCAGCAGCCTTACGGAGGATACTGAAGCTTTCTTT. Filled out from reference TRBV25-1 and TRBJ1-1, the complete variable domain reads EADIYQTPRYLVIGTGKKITLECSQTMGHDKMYWYQQDPGMELHLIHYSYGVNSTEKGDLSSESTVSRIRTEHFPLTLESARPSHTSQYLCASSLTEDTEAFFGQGTRLTVV.

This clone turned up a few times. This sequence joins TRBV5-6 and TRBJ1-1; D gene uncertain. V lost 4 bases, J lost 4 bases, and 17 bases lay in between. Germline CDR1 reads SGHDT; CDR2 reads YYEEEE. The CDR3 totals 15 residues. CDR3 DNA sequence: TGTGCCAGCAGCGCGGGCCTCGATGGAGGCACTGAAGCTTTCTTT. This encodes CASSAGLDGGTEAFF. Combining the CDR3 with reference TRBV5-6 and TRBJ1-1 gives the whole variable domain DAGVTQSPTHLIKTRGQQVTLRCSPKSGHDTVSWYQQALGQGPQFIFQYYEEEERQRGNFPDRFSGHQFPNYSSELNVNALLLGDSALYLCASSAGLDGGTEAFFGQGTRLTVV.

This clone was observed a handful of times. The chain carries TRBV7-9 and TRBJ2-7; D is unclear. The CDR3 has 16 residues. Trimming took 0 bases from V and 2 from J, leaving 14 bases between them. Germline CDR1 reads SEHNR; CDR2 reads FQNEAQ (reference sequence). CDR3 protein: CASSLAPGRRPYEQYF. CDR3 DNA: TGTGCCAGCAGCTTAGCCCCGGGTCGGCGCCCCTACGAGCAGTACTTC.

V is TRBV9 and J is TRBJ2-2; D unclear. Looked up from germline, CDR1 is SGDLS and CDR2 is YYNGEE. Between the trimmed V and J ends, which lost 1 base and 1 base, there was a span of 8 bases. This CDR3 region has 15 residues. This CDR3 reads CASSVQSVNTGELFF. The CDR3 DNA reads TGTGCCAGCAGCGTACAATCAGTGAACACCGGGGAGCTGTTTTTT.

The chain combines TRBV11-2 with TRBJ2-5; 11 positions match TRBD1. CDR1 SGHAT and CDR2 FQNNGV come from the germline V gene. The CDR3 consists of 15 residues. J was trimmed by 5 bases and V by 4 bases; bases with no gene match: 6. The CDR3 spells CASSSGQGVGETQYF. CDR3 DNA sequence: TGTGCCAGCAGCTCGGGACAGGGGGTAGGGGAGACCCAGTACTTC.

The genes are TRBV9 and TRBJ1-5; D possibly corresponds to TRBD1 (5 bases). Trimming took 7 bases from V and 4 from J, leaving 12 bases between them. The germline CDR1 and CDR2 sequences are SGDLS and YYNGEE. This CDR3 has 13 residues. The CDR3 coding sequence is TGTGCCAGCTCATCGGGACTTAATCAGCCCCAGCATTTT. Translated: CASSSGLNQPQHF.

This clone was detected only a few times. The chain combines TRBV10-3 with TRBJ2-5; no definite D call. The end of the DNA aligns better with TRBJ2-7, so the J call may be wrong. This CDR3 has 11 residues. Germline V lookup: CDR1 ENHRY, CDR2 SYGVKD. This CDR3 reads CAISESIEQYF. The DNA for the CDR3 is TGTGCCATCAGTGAGTCGATCGAGCAGTACTTC.

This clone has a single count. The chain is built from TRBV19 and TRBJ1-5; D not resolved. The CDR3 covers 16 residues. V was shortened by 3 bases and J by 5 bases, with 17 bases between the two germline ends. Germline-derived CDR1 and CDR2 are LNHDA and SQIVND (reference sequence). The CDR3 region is CASSIQAARVDQPQHF. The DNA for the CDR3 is TGTGCCAGTAGTATTCAGGCGGCGAGGGTCGATCAGCCCCAGCATTTT.

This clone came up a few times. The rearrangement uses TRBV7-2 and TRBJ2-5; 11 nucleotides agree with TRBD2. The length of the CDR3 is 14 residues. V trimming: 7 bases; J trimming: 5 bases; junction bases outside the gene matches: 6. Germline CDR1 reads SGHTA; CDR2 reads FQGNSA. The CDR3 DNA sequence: TGTGCCAGCACCTGGAGGACTAGCGGGGAGACCCAGTACTTC. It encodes CASTWRTSGETQYF.

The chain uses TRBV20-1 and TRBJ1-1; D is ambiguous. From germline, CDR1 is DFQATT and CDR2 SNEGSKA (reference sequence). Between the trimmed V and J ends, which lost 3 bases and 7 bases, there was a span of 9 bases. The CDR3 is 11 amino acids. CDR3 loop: CSASTGIEAFF. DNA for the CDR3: TGCAGTGCTAGTACCGGGATTGAAGCTTTCTTT.

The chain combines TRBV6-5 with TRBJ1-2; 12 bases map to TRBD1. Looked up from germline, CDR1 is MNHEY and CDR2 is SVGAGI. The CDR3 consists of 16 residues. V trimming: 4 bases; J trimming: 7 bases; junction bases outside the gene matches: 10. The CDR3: CASSSGTGGAFIGYTF. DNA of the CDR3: TGTGCCAGCAGTTCTGGGACAGGGGGCGCCTTTATTGGCTACACCTTC.

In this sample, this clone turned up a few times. The CDR3 bases are TGTGCCAGCAGCTTAAGTAGCGGGAACCAGAATACGCAGTATTTT. Protein: CASSLSSGNQNTQYF. The chain recombines TRBV7-2 with TRBJ2-3; TRBD2 agrees at 8 bases. The CDR3 totals 15 residues. The V segment lost 2 bases and the J segment 7 bases; nucleotides outside the gene matches: 8. From germline, CDR1 is SGHTA and CDR2 FQGNSA.